These 30 T cell receptor beta chains were all obtained from the same sample, sequenced in a study of T cell responses to AZD1222 COVID-19 vaccine. Data came from immunoSEQ multiplex PCR; TCRdb stores just in-frame clones and leaves some out. The sample lists some 130,000 clones, 93% occurring once. Sequencing used peripheral blood, obtained on day 0 of AZD1222 vaccination. All receptors derive from an adult in good health.

This chain uses TRBV27 with TRBJ2-3, with D hard to call. CDR1 MNHEY and CDR2 SMNVEV come from the germline V gene (reference sequence). CDR3 length: 13 residues. V lost 0 bases, J lost 6 bases, and 7 bases lay in between. CDR3 sequence: CASSLSPVDTQYF. CDR3 coding DNA: TGTGCCAGCAGTTTATCGCCGGTGGATACGCAGTATTTT.

This chain uses TRBV6-5 with TRBJ2-7, with D tentatively TRBD1 or TRBD2 (5 bases each). Germline lookup yields CDR1 MNHEY and CDR2 SVGAGI. The length of the CDR3 is 14 residues. The germline V and J ends were trimmed by 5 bases and 3 bases, with 14 bases remaining between them. As DNA, the CDR3 is TGTGCCAGCAGTCCACGGGACGGGAACTACGAGCAGTACTTC. This gives the protein CASSPRDGNYEQYF.

In this sample, this clone turned up once. The chain uses TRBV5-1 and TRBJ2-3; 11 nucleotides align to TRBD2. Losses at the gene ends were 4 bases for V and 2 bases for J; bases not matched to a gene: 3. CDR1 SGHRS and CDR2 YFSETQ come from the germline V gene. This CDR3 has 15 amino acids. The CDR3 loop reads CASSTGLAATDTQYF. CDR3 DNA: TGCGCCAGCAGCACGGGACTAGCGGCCACAGATACGCAGTATTTT.

The V call is TRBV2, the J call TRBJ1-2; a weak D match, TRBD1 (6 bases). Trimming removed 3 bases at V and 4 bases at J, with 21 bases between. Germline V gives CDR1 SNHLY, CDR2 FYNNEI. This CDR3 contains 17 residues. This chain's CDR3 is CASSDPRAGASGYGYTF. CDR3 nucleotides: TGTGCCAGCAGTGACCCGCGTGCAGGGGCCTCCGGCTATGGCTACACCTTC.

This chain uses TRBV3-1 (or the pseudogene TRBV3-2) with TRBJ1-2, with D tentatively TRBD1 (6 bases). The CDR3 covers 15 residues. Per the germline V gene, CDR1 is LGHDT and CDR2 is YNNKEL (reference sequence). V lost 3 bases, J lost 4 bases, and 15 bases lay in between. The CDR3 region has the DNA TGTGCCAGCAGCCAGGGGGCGGGGGTTGGCTATGGCTACACCTTC. Protein sequence: CASSQGAGVGYGYTF.

The V and J genes are TRBV28 and TRBJ2-7; possible D gene TRBD2, 6 bases. Between the trimmed V and J ends, which lost 1 base and 6 bases, there was a span of 16 bases. In germline, CDR1 is MDHEN, CDR2 SYDVKM. The CDR3 runs 15 residues. CDR3 region: CASSLYRTIAGEQYF. The DNA of the CDR3 is TGTGCCAGCAGTTTATATAGGACTATCGCCGGCGAGCAGTACTTC.

The J gene is TRBJ1-2, the V gene TRBV6-6; maybe TRBD1 (6 bases). This CDR3 is 14 amino acids long. CDR1 MNHNY and CDR2 SVGAGI come from the germline V gene (reference sequence). V shed 5 bases and J shed 9 bases, with 19 bases lying between them. Written as DNA, the CDR3 is TGTGCCAGCAGTCCCCGGGGGACACCGGCCCGCTACACCTTC. Residues: CASSPRGTPARYTF.

The gene calls are TRBV6-5 and TRBJ2-3; 9 bases map to TRBD1. Looked up from germline, CDR1 is MNHEY and CDR2 is SVGAGI. Trimming cost V 0 bases and J 13 bases; bases outside gene matches: 5. This CDR3 is 13 amino acids long. The CDR3 region is CASSYSGTGKEYF. In nucleotides, the CDR3 is TGTGCCAGCAGTTACTCCGGGACAGGGAAGGAGTATTTT.

V gene TRBV9 combines with J gene TRBJ2-7; TRBD2 matches 9 bases. The germline CDR1 and CDR2 sequences are SGDLS and YYNGEE. This CDR3 is 15 amino acids long. J lost 1 base, V lost 2 bases, and 4 bases had no gene match. The CDR3 here is CASSVSSGISYEQYF. In nucleotides, the CDR3 is TGTGCCAGCAGCGTTTCTAGCGGGATTTCCTACGAGCAGTACTTC.

The chain links TRBV7-9 to TRBJ1-2, with D possibly matching TRBD1 (5 bases). Germline V gene sequence: CDR1 SEHNR, CDR2 FQNEAQ (reference sequence). V lost 1 base and J lost 5, with 11 bases in between. The CDR3 sequence is 14 residues long. The CDR3 protein is CASSLDQGLYGYTF. The CDR3 DNA follows: TGTGCCAGCAGCTTAGATCAGGGTCTATATGGCTACACCTTC.

This chain connects TRBV15 to TRBJ1-4, with D possibly being TRBD1 (5 bases). Per the germline V gene, CDR1 is LNHNV and CDR2 is YYDKDF (reference sequence). CDR3 length equals 15 residues. The V end was cut by 5 bases, the J end by 0 bases, with 10 bases between. The CDR3, as DNA: TGTGCCACCAGCGGAAAGACAGCAACTAATGAAAAACTGTTTTTT. Translation gives CATSGKTATNEKLFF.

This chain uses TRBV7-2 with TRBJ1-2; 9 positions agree with TRBD1. The CDR3 contains 15 residues. Germline CDR1 is SGHTA and CDR2 is FQGNSA. The V gene end was trimmed by 3 bases and the J gene end by 8 bases; junction bases not matched to a gene: 10. The CDR3 region is CASSFHIQGARGYTF. The CDR3, as DNA: TGTGCCAGCAGCTTCCATATACAGGGGGCCCGAGGCTACACCTTC.

The gene calls are TRBV5-1 and TRBJ2-6; D unresolved. The CDR3 has 13 amino acids. Trimming shortened V by 6 bases and J by 1 base, and 5 bases separated the two germline ends. The germline V gene encodes CDR1 SGHRS and CDR2 YFSETQ. The DNA of the CDR3 is TGCGCCAGCACTACTTCTGGGGCCAACGTCCTGACTTTC. It translates to CASTTSGANVLTF.

This chain uses TRBV18 with TRBJ1-5; no firm D call. This CDR3 is 14 amino acids long. The germline V gene has CDR1 KGHSH and CDR2 LQKENI. With 6 bases removed from V and 2 bases from J, the gap between germline ends came to 11 bases. The DNA for the CDR3 is TGTGCCAGCTCCCCCTCCCCAGGCAATCAGCCCCAGCATTTT. Protein: CASSPSPGNQPQHF.

V gene TRBV6-1 combines with J gene TRBJ1-4, with D hard to call. The CDR3 is made up of 11 amino acids. Germline values: CDR1 MNHNS, CDR2 SASEGT. V lost 6 bases and J 8 bases, leaving 7 bases between the germline ends. CDR3 coding DNA: TGTGCCAGCAGGGATTACGAAAAACTGTTTTTT. This codes for CASRDYEKLFF.

Only one count was recorded for this clone. This chain links TRBV6-5 with TRBJ1-2, with a weak D call TRBD1 (5 bases). Trimming took off 6 bases at V and 5 bases at J, with 19 bases between the two ends. The V gene's germline CDR1 is MNHEY and CDR2 SVGAGI. The CDR3 length is 15 residues. The CDR3 DNA follows: TGTGCCAGCAGGTTACAGGAGACCCGGGAGTATGGCTACACCTTC. Its protein is CASRLQETREYGYTF.

V usage is TRBV5-1 and J usage is TRBJ2-4; weak D call: TRBD2 (6 bases). This CDR3 region has 17 residues. Germline V CDR1 and CDR2: SGHRS, YFSETQ. V was clipped by 0 bases and J by 3 bases, with 16 bases between them. This CDR3 is CASSLEPGAGGKNIQYF. Here the CDR3 DNA reads TGCGCCAGCAGCTTGGAACCCGGAGCGGGTGGCAAAAACATTCAGTACTTC.

The genes are TRBV9 and TRBJ2-6; TRBD2 is a possible D gene (6 bases). The length of the CDR3 is 15 residues. V was shortened by 3 bases and J by 1 base, with 8 bases between the two germline ends. CDR1 SGDLS and CDR2 YYNGEE come from the germline V gene. Here the CDR3 reads CASSAGSSGANVLTF. The CDR3 region has the DNA TGTGCCAGCAGCGCCGGGAGTTCTGGGGCCAACGTCCTGACTTTC.

V and J are TRBV27 and TRBJ2-2; D is uncertain. This CDR3 contains 12 residues. Germline CDR1 and CDR2: MNHEY and SMNVEV (reference sequence). Trimming removed 8 bases at V and 3 bases at J, with 7 bases between. CDR3 region: CASHKHTGELFF. The DNA of the CDR3 is TGTGCCAGCCATAAGCACACCGGGGAGCTGTTTTTT.

This chain connects TRBV5-1 to TRBJ2-3, with D maybe TRBD2 (5 bases). Per the germline V gene, CDR1 is SGHRS and CDR2 is YFSETQ. This CDR3 contains 16 residues. V was clipped by 7 bases and J by 2 bases, with 20 bases between them. The chain's CDR3 is CASRDKGNTYTDTQYF. In DNA, the CDR3 is TGCGCCAGCCGGGATAAAGGGAATACTTACACAGATACGCAGTATTTT.

This clone has only one observation. The chain couples TRBV7-2 to TRBJ1-6; 8 bases are shared with TRBD1. The CDR3 runs 16 residues. Germline values: CDR1 SGHTA, CDR2 FQGNSA. V dropped 2 bases and J dropped 7; count of bases not matched to a gene: 7. CDR3 region: CASSLFPGQENSPLHF. DNA for the CDR3: TGTGCCAGCAGCTTATTTCCGGGACAGGAGAATTCACCCCTCCACTTT.

The J gene is TRBJ1-5, the V gene TRBV2; no reliable D call. This CDR3 is 13 amino acids long. V was clipped by 3 bases and J by 4 bases, with 7 bases between them. The germline CDR1 and CDR2 sequences are SNHLY and FYNNEI. CDR3 sequence: CASSEERNQPQHF. As DNA, the CDR3 is TGTGCCAGCAGTGAGGAAAGAAATCAGCCCCAGCATTTT.

The genes are TRBV3-1 (or the pseudogene TRBV3-2) and TRBJ2-7; no firm D call. Germline CDR1 reads LGHDT; CDR2 reads YNNKEL (reference sequence). V lost 1 base, J lost 3 bases, and 4 bases lay in between. The CDR3 length is 12 residues. CDR3 region: CASSQAGYEQYF. For the CDR3, the DNA is TGTGCCAGCAGCCAAGCAGGCTACGAGCAGTACTTC.

The gene calls are TRBV6-5 and TRBJ2-1; tentatively, D is TRBD2 (6 bases). Germline V CDR1 and CDR2: MNHEY, SVGAGI. The germline V and J ends were trimmed by 5 bases and 4 bases, with 15 bases remaining between them. The CDR3 sequence is 15 residues long. Written as DNA, the CDR3 is TGTGCCAGCAGTACGAGCGAGACTAGGTACAATGAGCAGTTCTTC. This codes for CASSTSETRYNEQFF.

The chain recombines TRBV28 with TRBJ1-2; tentatively, D is TRBD1 (6 bases). The CDR3 spans 14 residues. Germline CDR1 and CDR2: MDHEN and SYDVKM. Trimming removed 6 bases at V and 0 bases at J, with 11 bases between. The CDR3 sequence: CASRRTETNYGYTF. The CDR3 DNA is TGTGCCAGCAGAAGGACAGAGACTAACTATGGCTACACCTTC.

The V and J genes are TRBV2 and TRBJ2-1; TRBD2 matches at 12 bases. CDR1 and CDR2 from the germline V gene are SNHLY and FYNNEI. V lost 8 bases and J lost 5; bases outside the gene matches: 7. The CDR3 spans 15 residues. Here the CDR3 reads CASGRTSGGNNEQFF. The DNA of the CDR3 is TGTGCCAGCGGAAGAACTAGCGGGGGGAACAATGAGCAGTTCTTC.

The chain links TRBV9 to TRBJ2-7, with 12 bases fitting TRBD2. The trim removed 4 bases at V and 7 bases at J, leaving 15 bases unmatched. Germline loops: CDR1 SGDLS, CDR2 YYNGEE. The CDR3 is made up of 17 amino acids. CDR3 amino acids: CASSLTVTSGSLGEQYF. The CDR3 DNA is TGTGCCAGCAGCCTCACCGTGACTAGCGGGAGTCTGGGTGAGCAGTACTTC. Supplemented by reference TRBV9 and TRBJ2-7, the full variable domain reads DSGVTQTPKHLITATGQRVTLRCSPRSGDLSVYWYQQSLDQGLQFLIQYYNGEERAKGNILERFSAQQFPDLHSELNLSSLELGDSALYFCASSLTVTSGSLGEQYFGPGTRLTVT.

This clone came up a few times. The CDR3 is CAWSVPGGNSPLHF. The CDR3 coding sequence is TGTGCCTGGAGTGTACCCGGGGGTAATTCACCCCTCCACTTT. This chain uses TRBV30 with TRBJ1-6; tentatively, D is TRBD1 (5 bases). Germline CDR1 is GTSNPN and CDR2 is SVGIG (reference sequence). Trimming cost V 0 bases and J 6 bases, with 9 bases left between them. This CDR3 spans 14 amino acids.

This chain uses TRBV5-6 with TRBJ1-1; D is unclear. The germline CDR1 and CDR2 sequences are SGHDT and YYEEEE. The CDR3 has 16 residues. V shed 4 bases and J shed 4 bases, with 20 bases lying between them. In DNA, the CDR3 is TGTGCCAGCAGCCCGGACGGGAGAGGAAGTGGCACTGAAGCTTTCTTT. It specifies CASSPDGRGSGTEAFF.

This chain links TRBV6-5 with TRBJ1-1; the match to TRBD1 covers 7 bases. There are 13 residues in the CDR3. Germline CDR1 is MNHEY and CDR2 is SVGAGI. With 6 bases clipped from V and 4 bases from J, the junction kept 5 bases outside the gene matches. The CDR3 sequence: CASRSRGGTEAFF. The CDR3 region has the DNA TGTGCCAGCAGATCCAGGGGGGGCACTGAAGCTTTCTTT.